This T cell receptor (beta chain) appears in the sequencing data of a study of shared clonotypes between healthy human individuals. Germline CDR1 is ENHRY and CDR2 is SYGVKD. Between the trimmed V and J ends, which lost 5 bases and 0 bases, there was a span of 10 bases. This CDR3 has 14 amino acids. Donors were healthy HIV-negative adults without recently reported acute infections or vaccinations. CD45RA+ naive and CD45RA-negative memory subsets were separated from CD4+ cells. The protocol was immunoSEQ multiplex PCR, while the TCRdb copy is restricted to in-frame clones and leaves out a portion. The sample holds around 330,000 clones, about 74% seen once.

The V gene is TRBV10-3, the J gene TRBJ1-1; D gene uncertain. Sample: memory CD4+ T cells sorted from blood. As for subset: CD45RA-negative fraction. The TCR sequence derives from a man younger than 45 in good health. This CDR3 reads CAISQDGMNTEAFF. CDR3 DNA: TGTGCCATCAGTCAGGACGGCATGAACACTGAAGCTTTCTTT.